This passage covers 14 T cell receptor beta chains from one sample sequenced in a study of T cells in Graves' hyperthyroidism and ophthalmopathy. Amplified regions were TCR beta CDR3 sequences from RNA transcripts. The HTBI primer set served for first-round RT-PCR of the TCR CDR3. MiXCR, applied by TCRdb to the multiplex PCR reads, yields one record per CDR3 protein. The sample lists 370,000 or so distinct CDR3 sequences, about 25% occurring once. Sequences were obtained from blood. These receptor sequences come from a man aged 45-65 years with Graves' hyperthyroidism.

This chain links TRBV5-1 with TRBJ2-7; D uncertain. This CDR3 has 15 residues. V was trimmed by 4 bases and J by 0 bases, leaving 14 bases between them. The germline V gene has CDR1 SGHRS and CDR2 YFSETQ. The CDR3 DNA reads as TGCGCCAGCAGCACCGGACGTTCGTTCTCCTACGAGCAGTACTTC. This sequence encodes CASSTGRSFSYEQYF. Full variable domain (outside the CDR3, taken from reference TRBV5-1 and TRBJ2-7): KAGVTQTPRYLIKTRGQQVTLSCSPISGHRSVSWYQQTPGQGLQFLFEYFSETQRNKGNFPGRFSGRQFSNSRSEMNVSTLELGDSALYLCASSTGRSFSYEQYFGPGTRLTVT.

This clonotype has at least ten counts. V gene TRBV27 combines with J gene TRBJ2-3, with D possibly being TRBD1 (5 bases). V lost 6 bases and J lost 1, with 35 bases in between. Germline CDR1 and CDR2: MNHEY and SMNVEV (reference sequence). The CDR3 consists of 22 residues. Here the CDR3 reads CASRVSYFGEMLDSPRTDTQYF. Here the CDR3 DNA reads TGTGCCAGCAGGGTCTCCTATTTTGGCGAAATGCTCGACAGCCCCCGCACAGATACGCAGTATTTT.

In nucleotides, the CDR3 is TGTGCCAGCAGCTTAGCCGTCCGGACAGGGGAAGGCTACACCTTC. Protein: CASSLAVRTGEGYTF. The chain carries TRBV7-2 and TRBJ1-2; TRBD1 agrees at 9 bases. The CDR3 covers 15 residues. V was clipped by 0 bases and J by 8 bases; unmatched bases: 7. Looked up from germline, CDR1 is SGHTA and CDR2 is FQGNSA.

The table lists this clonotype with a few counts. The chain has TRBV28 and TRBJ1-5; perhaps TRBD1 as D (5 bases). Germline CDR1 and CDR2: MDHEN and SYDVKM. The CDR3 is 19 residues long. The V end lost 2 bases, the J end lost 0 bases, and 20 bases lay between the germline ends. As DNA, the CDR3 is TGTGCCAGCAGTTTAGTCGTAGGGGACGGAACGTATAGCAATCAGCCCCAGCATTTT. It specifies CASSLVVGDGTYSNQPQHF.

This clonotype was seen more than once but under ten times. The V and J genes are TRBV19 and TRBJ1-6, with 7 bases fitting TRBD1. Trimming cost V 9 bases and J 7 bases; bases outside gene matches: 12. Germline values: CDR1 LNHDA, CDR2 SQIVND (reference sequence). The CDR3 covers 15 residues. CDR3 DNA sequence: TGTGCCAGACGAATAGGGGGCTCAAAGAATTCACCCCTCCACTTT. Amino acids: CARRIGGSKNSPLHF.

This clonotype was seen many times. The CDR3 DNA follows: TGTGCCAGCAGTTTATGGGGCAGGAACACTGAAGCTTTCTTT. Amino acid sequence: CASSLWGRNTEAFF. The chain uses TRBV28 and TRBJ1-1; D gene unclear. Trimming stripped 0 bases from V and 1 base from J, with 6 bases between. The CDR3 spans 14 residues. Germline V gene lookup returns CDR1 MDHEN and CDR2 SYDVKM.

This clonotype appeared a few times. The chain uses TRBV6-1 and TRBJ1-2, with 7 positions matching TRBD1. V dropped 8 bases and J dropped 3; count of bases not matched to a gene: 6. The CDR3 totals 13 residues. Per the germline V gene, CDR1 is MNHNS and CDR2 is SASEGT. The CDR3 bases are TGTGCCAGCGCCGAGGGGGCTTACTATGGCTACACCTTC. This translates into CASAEGAYYGYTF.

This clonotype has at least ten counts. V is TRBV28 and J is TRBJ2-1; D is unresolved. With 6 bases removed from V and 1 base from J, the gap between germline ends came to 4 bases. Germline V CDR1 and CDR2: MDHEN, SYDVKM. The length of the CDR3 is 12 residues. This CDR3 is CASSESYNEQFF. The CDR3 DNA reads TGTGCCAGCAGCGAATCCTACAATGAGCAGTTCTTC.

This clonotype was detected only a few times. CDR3 in amino acids: CASSAGTGTHYEQYF. The DNA of the CDR3 is TGCGCCAGCAGCGCCGGGACAGGTACCCACTACGAGCAGTACTTC. V and J are TRBV5-1 and TRBJ2-7; 8 positions match TRBD1. Germline CDR1 is SGHRS and CDR2 is YFSETQ. V lost 4 bases to trimming and J lost 3 bases; unmatched junction nucleotides: 9. There are 15 residues in the CDR3.

The chain has TRBV3-1 and TRBJ2-3; 16 bases match TRBD2. This CDR3 has 19 amino acids. The junction had 8 bases not matched to a gene; V was cut back by 1 base and J by 4 bases. The germline CDR1 and CDR2 sequences are LGHDT and YNNKEL (reference sequence). CDR3 sequence reads: CASSQVGTSGRDMPDTQYF. For the CDR3, the DNA is TGTGCCAGCAGCCAAGTTGGGACTAGCGGGAGGGATATGCCAGATACGCAGTATTTT.

To note about this clonotype: One end of the junction varies from germline; a read error may be responsible. This chain joins TRBV3-1 and TRBJ2-2; 7 nucleotides line up with TRBD2. From germline, CDR1 is LGHDT and CDR2 YNNKEL (reference sequence). The CDR3 consists of 16 residues. CDR3 amino acids: CASSEELAGNTGELFF. CDR3 nucleotides: TGTGCCAGCAGCGAAGAATTAGCGGGGAACACCGGGGAGCTGTTTTTT.

This clonotype turned up a few times. This chain links TRBV5-5 with TRBJ2-1; weak D call: TRBD1 (5 bases). Germline V gene data show CDR1 as SGHKS and CDR2 as YYEKEE (reference sequence). Trimming stripped 2 bases from V and 7 bases from J, with 13 bases between. The CDR3 extends over 14 amino acids. The CDR3 nucleotides are TGTGCCAGCAGCTTTACAGACCCAGGGAATGAGCAGTTCTTC. As protein: CASSFTDPGNEQFF.

This rearrangement joins TRBV20-1 to TRBJ2-1; possible D gene TRBD2, 6 bases. Germline V gene lookup returns CDR1 DFQATT and CDR2 SNEGSKA (reference sequence). Trimming left V 6 bases short and J 5 bases short, with 17 bases between. The CDR3 covers 14 residues. The DNA of the CDR3 is TGCAGTGCATTGGGTGGGACTTTGGACAATGAGCAGTTCTTC. Translated, it gives CSALGGTLDNEQFF.

The chain recombines TRBV12-3 or TRBV12-4 with TRBJ1-1; D unclear. The CDR3 contains 14 residues. Trimming pared 7 bases from V and 1 base from J, leaving 13 bases between. CDR3 protein: CASTEASGNTEAFF. The DNA for the CDR3 is TGTGCCAGCACGGAGGCCTCAGGGAACACTGAAGCTTTCTTT.